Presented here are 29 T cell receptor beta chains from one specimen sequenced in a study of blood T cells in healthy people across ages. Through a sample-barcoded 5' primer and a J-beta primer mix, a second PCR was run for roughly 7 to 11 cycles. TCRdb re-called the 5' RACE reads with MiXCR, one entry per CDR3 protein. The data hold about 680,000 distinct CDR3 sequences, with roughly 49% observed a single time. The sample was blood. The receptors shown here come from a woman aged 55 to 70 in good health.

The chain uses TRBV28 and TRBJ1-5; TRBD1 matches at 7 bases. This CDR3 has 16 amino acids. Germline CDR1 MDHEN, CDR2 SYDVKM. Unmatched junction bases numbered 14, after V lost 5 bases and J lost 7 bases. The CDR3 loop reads CASSILTGPGEQPQHF. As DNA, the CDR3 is TGTGCCAGCAGTATCCTGACAGGGCCAGGGGAGCAGCCCCAGCATTTT.

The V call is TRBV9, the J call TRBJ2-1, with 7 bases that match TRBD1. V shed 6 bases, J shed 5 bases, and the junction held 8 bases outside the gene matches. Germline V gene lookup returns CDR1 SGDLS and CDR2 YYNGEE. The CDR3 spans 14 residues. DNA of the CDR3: TGTGCCAGCACCCAGACAGGGAGAAACAATGAGCAGTTCTTC. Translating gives CASTQTGRNNEQFF.

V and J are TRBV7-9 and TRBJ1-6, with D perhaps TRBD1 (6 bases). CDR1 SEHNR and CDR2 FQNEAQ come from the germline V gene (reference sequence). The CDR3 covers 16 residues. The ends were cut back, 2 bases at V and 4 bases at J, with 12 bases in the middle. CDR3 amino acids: CASSLFGQRYNSPLHF. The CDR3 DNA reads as TGTGCCAGCAGCTTATTTGGACAGAGATATAATTCACCCCTCCACTTT. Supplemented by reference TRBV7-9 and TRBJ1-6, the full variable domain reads DTGVSQNPRHKITKRGQNVTFRCDPISEHNRLYWYRQTLGQGPEFLTYFQNEAQLEKSRLLSDRFSAERPKGSFSTLEIQRTEQGDSAMYLCASSLFGQRYNSPLHFGNGTRLTVT.

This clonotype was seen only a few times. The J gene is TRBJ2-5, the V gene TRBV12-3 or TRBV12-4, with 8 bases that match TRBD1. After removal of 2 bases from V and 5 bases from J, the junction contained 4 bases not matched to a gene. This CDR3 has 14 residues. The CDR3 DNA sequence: TGTGCCAGCAGTTTACCAGGGGGCTACGAGACCCAGTACTTC. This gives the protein CASSLPGGYETQYF.

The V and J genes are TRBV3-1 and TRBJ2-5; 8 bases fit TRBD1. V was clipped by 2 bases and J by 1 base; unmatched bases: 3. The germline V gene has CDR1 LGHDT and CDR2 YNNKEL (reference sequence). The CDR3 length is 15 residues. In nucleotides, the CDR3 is TGTGCCAGCAGCCAATGGACAGGGACCCAAGAGACCCAGTACTTC. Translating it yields CASSQWTGTQETQYF.

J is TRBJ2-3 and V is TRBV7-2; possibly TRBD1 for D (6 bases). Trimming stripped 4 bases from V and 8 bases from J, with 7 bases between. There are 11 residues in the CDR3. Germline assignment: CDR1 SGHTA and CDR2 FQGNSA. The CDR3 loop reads CASSSGVTQYF. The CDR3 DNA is TGTGCCAGCAGCTCAGGGGTTACGCAGTATTTT.

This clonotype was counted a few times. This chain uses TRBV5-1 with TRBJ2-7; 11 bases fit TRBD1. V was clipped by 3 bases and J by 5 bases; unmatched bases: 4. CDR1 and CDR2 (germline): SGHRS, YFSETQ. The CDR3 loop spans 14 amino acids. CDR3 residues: CASSYAGQGDEQYF. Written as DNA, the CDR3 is TGCGCCAGCAGCTATGCGGGACAGGGGGACGAGCAGTACTTC. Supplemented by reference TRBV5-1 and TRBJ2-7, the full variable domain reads KAGVTQTPRYLIKTRGQQVTLSCSPISGHRSVSWYQQTPGQGLQFLFEYFSETQRNKGNFPGRFSGRQFSNSRSEMNVSTLELGDSALYLCASSYAGQGDEQYFGPGTRLTVT.

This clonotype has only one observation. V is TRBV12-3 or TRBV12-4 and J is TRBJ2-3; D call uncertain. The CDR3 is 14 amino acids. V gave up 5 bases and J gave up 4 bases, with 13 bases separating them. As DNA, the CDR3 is TGTGCCAGCAGTCTCACCGCGGCGGCAGATACGCAGTATTTT. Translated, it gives CASSLTAAADTQYF.

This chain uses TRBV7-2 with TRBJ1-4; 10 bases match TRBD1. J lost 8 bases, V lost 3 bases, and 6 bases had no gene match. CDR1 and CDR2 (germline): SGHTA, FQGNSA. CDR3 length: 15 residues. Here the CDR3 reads CASSLTGGLEEKLFF. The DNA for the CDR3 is TGTGCCAGCAGCTTGACAGGGGGCCTTGAAGAAAAACTGTTTTTT.

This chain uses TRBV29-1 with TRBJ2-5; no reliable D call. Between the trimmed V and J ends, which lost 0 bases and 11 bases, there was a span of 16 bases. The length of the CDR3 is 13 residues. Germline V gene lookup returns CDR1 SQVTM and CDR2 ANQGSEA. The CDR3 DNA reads TGCAGCGTTGAAGATGGAAGGGCTGGAGAGCAGTACTTC. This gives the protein CSVEDGRAGEQYF.

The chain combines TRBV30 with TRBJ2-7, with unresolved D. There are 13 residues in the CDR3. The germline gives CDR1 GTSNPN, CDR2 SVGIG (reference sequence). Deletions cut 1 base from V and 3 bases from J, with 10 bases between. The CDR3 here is CAWSEGTFYEQYF. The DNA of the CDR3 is TGTGCCTGGAGTGAGGGAACCTTCTACGAGCAGTACTTC. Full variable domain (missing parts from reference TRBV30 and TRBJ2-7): SQTIHQWPATLVQPVGSPLSLECTVEGTSNPNLYWYRQAAGRGLQLLFYSVGIGQISSEVPQNLSASRPQDRQFILSSKKLLLSDSGFYLCAWSEGTFYEQYFGPGTRLTVT.

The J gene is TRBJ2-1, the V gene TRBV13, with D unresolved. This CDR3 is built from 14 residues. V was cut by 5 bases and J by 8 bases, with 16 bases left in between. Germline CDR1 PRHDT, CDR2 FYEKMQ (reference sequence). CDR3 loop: CASSPRASGDEQFF. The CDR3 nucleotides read TGTGCCAGCAGCCCCCGGGCCTCTGGAGATGAGCAGTTCTTC.

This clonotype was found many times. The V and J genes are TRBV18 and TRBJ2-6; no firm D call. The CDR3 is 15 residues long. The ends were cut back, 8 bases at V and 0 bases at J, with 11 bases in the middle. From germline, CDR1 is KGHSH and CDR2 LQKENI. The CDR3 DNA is TGTGCCAGCAGCCCACTTGGCTCTGGGGCCAACGTCCTGACTTTC. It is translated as CASSPLGSGANVLTF.

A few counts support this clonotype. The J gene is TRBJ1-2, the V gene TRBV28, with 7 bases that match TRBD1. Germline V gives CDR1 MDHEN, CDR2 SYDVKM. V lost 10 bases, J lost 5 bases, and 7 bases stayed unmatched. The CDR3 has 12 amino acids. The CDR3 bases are TGTGCCACCCGACAGGGAGGATATGGCTACACCTTC. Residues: CATRQGGYGYTF.

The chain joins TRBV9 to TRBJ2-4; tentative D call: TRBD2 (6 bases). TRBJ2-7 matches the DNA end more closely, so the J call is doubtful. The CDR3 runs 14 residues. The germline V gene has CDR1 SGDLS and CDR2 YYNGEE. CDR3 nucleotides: TGTGCCAGCAGCGCAGAGTCGGGAGCCTACGAGCAGTACTTC. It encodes CASSAESGAYEQYF.

The CDR3 DNA sequence: TGTGCCAGCAGTCCCCCAGCAGGGCGACGCTACGAGCAGTACTTC. Its protein product is CASSPPAGRRYEQYF. The chain uses TRBV28 and TRBJ2-4; maybe TRBD1 (5 bases). The end of the DNA is better explained by TRBJ2-7, so the J call may be wrong. This CDR3 has 15 amino acids. Germline lookup yields CDR1 MDHEN and CDR2 SYDVKM.

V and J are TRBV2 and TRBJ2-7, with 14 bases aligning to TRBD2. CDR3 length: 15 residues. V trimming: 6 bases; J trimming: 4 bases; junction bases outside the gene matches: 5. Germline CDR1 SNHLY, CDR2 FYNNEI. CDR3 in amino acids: CASRLGLAGEYEQYF. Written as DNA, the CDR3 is TGTGCCAGCAGATTGGGACTAGCGGGAGAATACGAGCAGTACTTC.

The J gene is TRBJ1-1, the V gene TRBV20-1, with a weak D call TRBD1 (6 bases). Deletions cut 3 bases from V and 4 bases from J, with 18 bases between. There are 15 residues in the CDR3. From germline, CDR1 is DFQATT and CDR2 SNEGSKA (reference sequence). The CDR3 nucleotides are TGCAGTGCTAGCCGAAGAGGGAGGGGGGTCACTGAAGCTTTCTTT. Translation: CSASRRGRGVTEAFF.

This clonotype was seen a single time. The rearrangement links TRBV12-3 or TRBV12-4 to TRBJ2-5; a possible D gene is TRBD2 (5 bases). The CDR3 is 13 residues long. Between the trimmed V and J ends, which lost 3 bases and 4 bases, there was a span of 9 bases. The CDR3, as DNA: TGTGCCAGCAGTTTCGATCGGGGAGAGACCCAGTACTTC. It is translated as CASSFDRGETQYF.

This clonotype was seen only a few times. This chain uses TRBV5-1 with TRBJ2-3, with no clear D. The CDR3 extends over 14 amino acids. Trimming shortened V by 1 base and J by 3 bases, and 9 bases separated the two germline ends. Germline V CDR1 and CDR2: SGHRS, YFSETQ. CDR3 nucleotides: TGCGCCAGCAGCTTGTCACAGCAGACAGATACGCAGTATTTT. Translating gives CASSLSQQTDTQYF.

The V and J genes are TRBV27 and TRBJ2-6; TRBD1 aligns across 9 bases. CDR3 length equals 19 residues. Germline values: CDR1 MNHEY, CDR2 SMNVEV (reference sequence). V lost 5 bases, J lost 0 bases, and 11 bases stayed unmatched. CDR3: CASSPFWDRAYSGANVLTF. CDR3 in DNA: TGTGCCAGCAGTCCCTTTTGGGACAGGGCCTACTCTGGGGCCAACGTCCTGACTTTC.

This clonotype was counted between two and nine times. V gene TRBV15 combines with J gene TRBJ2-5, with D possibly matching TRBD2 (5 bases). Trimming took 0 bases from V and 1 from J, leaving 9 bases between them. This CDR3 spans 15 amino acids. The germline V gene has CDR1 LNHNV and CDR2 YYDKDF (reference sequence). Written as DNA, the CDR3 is TGTGCCACCAGCAGAGATAAAACTAGCCAAGAGACCCAGTACTTC. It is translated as CATSRDKTSQETQYF.

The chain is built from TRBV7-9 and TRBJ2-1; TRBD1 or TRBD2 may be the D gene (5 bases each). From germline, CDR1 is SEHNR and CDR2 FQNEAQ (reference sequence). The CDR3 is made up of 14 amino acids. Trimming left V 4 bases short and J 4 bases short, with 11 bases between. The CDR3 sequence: CASSSGTHYNEQFF. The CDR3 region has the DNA TGTGCCAGCAGCTCCGGGACGCATTACAATGAGCAGTTCTTC.

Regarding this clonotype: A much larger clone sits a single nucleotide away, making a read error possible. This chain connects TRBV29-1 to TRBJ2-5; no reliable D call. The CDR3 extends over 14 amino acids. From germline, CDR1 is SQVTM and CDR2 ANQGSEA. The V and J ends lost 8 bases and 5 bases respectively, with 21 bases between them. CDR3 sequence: CSTPRDQEEETQYF. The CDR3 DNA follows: TGCAGCACCCCAAGGGATCAAGAGGAGGAGACCCAGTACTTC.

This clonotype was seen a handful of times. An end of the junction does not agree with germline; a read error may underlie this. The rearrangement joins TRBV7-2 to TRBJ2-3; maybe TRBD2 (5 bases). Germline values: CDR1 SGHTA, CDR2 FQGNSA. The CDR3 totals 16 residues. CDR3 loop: CASSLAAIGFTDTQYF. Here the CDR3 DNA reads TGTGCCAGCAGCCTAGCCGCCATAGGGTTCACAGATACGCAGTATTTT.

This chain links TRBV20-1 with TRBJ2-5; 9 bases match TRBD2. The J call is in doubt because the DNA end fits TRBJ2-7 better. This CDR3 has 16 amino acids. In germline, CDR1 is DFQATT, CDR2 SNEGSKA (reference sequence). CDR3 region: CSARGIEGLAPNEQYF. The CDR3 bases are TGCAGTGCTAGGGGGATTGAGGGACTAGCACCCAACGAGCAGTACTTC.

CDR3 sequence (DNA): TGTGCCAGCACCCGAGGGTCAGCGCGCCTCTACAATGAGCAGTTCTTC. Its translation: CASTRGSARLYNEQFF. This chain joins TRBV6-2 or TRBV6-3 and TRBJ2-1; possible D gene TRBD2, 5 bases. This CDR3 contains 16 residues. From germline, CDR1 is MNHEY and CDR2 SVGEGT. V was cut by 7 bases and J by 3 bases, with 19 bases left in between.

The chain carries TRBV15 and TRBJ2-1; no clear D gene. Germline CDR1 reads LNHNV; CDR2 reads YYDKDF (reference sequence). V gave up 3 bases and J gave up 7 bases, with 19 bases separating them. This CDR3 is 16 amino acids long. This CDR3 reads CATSSYQADLGNEQFF. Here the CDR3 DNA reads TGTGCCACCAGCAGTTACCAGGCAGATCTGGGGAATGAGCAGTTCTTC.

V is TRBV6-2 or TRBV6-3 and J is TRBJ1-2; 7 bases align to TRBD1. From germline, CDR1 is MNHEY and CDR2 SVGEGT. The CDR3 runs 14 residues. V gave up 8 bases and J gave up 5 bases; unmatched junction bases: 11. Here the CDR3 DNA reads TGTGCCAGCGGCATAGGGACAGCTCGATATGGCTACACCTTC. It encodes CASGIGTARYGYTF.